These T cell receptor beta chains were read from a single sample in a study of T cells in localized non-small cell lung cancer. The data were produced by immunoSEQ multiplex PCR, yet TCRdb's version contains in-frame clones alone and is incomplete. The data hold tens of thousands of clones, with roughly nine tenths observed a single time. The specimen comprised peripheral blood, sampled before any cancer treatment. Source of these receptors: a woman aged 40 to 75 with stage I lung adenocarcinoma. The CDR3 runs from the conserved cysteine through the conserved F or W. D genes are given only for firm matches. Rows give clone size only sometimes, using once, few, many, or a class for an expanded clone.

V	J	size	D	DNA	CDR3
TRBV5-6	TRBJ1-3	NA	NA	TGTGCCAGCAGCTTGAGAAAGAGTCGGCAGGGGGGAAACACCATATATTTT	CASSLRKSRQGGNTIYF
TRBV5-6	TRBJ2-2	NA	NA	TGTGCCAGCAGCTTGCGGCTAGGTGCAGATTACACCGGGGAGCTGTTTTTT	CASSLRLGADYTGELFF
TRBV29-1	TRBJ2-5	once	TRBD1	TGCAGCGCTGTAGACAGGGGGCTGGAGACCCAGTACTTC	CSAVDRGLETQYF
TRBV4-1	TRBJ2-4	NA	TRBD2	TGCGCCAGCAGCCAAGAACGCGGGGGGGCCTTAGCCAAAAACATTCAGTACTTC	CASSQERGGALAKNIQYF
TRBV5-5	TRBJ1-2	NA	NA	TGTGCCAGCAGCTTGCCTAACTATGGCTACACCTTC	CASSLPNYGYTF
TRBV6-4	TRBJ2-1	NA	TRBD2	TGTGCCAGCAGCGCGACTAGCGGGGGGTCTGGTGAGCAGTTCTTC	CASSATSGGSGEQFF
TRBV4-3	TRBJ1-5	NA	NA	TGCGCCAGCAGCCAAGATCGTCTTGGCAACAACCCCCAGCATTTT	CASSQDRLGNNPQHF
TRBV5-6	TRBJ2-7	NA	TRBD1	TGTGCCAGCAGCTTGATTCCCTCCCGGACAGGACCTTACGAGCAGTACTTC	CASSLIPSRTGPYEQYF
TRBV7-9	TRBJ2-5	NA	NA	TGTGCCAGCAGCACTACAACGGGAGTAAAAGAGACCCAGTACTTC	CASSTTTGVKETQYF
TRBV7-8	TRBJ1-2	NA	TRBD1	TGTGCCAGCAGCCCTCTAGTGGGAACAGGGGGATCTGGCTACACCTTC	CASSPLVGTGGSGYTF
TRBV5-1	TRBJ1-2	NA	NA	TGCGCCAGCAGCTACGACAGTTCTCAGGGCTACACCTTC	CASSYDSSQGYTF
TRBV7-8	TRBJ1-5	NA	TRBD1	TGTGCCAGCAGCTTAAGCTTATTAGGACAGGATTATAGCAATCAGCCCCAGCATTTT	CASSLSLLGQDYSNQPQHF
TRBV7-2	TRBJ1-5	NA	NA	TGTGCCAGCAGCTTAGAGGGATTAGATCAGCCCCAGCATTTT	CASSLEGLDQPQHF
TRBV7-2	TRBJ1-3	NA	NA	TGTGCCAGCAGCTTTCGGGGAAACACCATATATTTT	CASSFRGNTIYF
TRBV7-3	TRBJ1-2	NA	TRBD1	TGTGCCAGCAGCCCGGGACAGTCCTATGGCTACACCTTC	CASSPGQSYGYTF
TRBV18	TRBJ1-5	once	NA	TGTGCCAGCTCACCACGGCAGGGTGAACAGCCCCAGCATTTT	CASSPRQGEQPQHF
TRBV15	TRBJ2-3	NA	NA	TGTGCCACCAGCAGGAGGACGGGGCCGCACACAGATACGCAGTATTTT	CATSRRTGPHTDTQYF
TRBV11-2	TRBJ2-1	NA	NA	TGTGCCAGCAGCTTAACCCCACCCCGGGGGGCGTACAATGAGCAGTTCTTC	CASSLTPPRGAYNEQFF
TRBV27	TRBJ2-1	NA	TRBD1	TGTGCCAGCAGTTTAGGGAGACAGGGAAGCAATGAGCAGTTCTTC	CASSLGRQGSNEQFF
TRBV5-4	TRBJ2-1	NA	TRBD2	TGTGCCAGCAGCTTAGCTAGCGGGGCCCGGTTTGAGCAGTTCTTC	CASSLASGARFEQFF
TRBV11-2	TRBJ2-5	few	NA	TGTGCCAGCAGCTTAGAGCCGGGTGCCCCCCAGTACTTC	CASSLEPGAPQYF
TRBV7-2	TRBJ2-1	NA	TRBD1	TGTGCCAGCAGCAGACAGGGGGGGAGCTCCTACAATGAGCAGTTCTTC	CASSRQGGSSYNEQFF
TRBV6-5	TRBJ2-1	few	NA	TGTGCCAGCAGTTACAGTTTGTTTACGGGGAATGAGCAGTTCTTC	CASSYSLFTGNEQFF
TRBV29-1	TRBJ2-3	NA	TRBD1	TGCAGCGTTGGGACAGGGCAGGTTGGAGATACGCAGTATTTT	CSVGTGQVGDTQYF